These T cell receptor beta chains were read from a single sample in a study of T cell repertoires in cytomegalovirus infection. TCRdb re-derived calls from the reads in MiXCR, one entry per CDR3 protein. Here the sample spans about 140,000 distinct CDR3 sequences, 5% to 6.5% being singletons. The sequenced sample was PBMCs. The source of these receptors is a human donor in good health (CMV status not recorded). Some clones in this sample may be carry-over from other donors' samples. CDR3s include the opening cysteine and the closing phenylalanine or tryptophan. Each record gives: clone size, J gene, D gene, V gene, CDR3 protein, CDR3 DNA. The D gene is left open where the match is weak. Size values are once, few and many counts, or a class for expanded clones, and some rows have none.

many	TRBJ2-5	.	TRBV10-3	CAISTRGGETQYF	TGTGCCATCAGCACCAGGGGTGGAGAGACCCAGTACTTC
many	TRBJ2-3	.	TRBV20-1	CSARDAVSTDTQYF	TGCAGTGCTAGAGATGCCGTTAGCACAGATACGCAGTATTTT
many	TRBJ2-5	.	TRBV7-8	CASSMARGGQETQYF	TGTGCCAGCAGCATGGCGAGGGGCGGCCAAGAGACCCAGTACTTC
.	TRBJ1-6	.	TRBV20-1	CSARVAGTNSPLHF	TGCAGTGCTAGAGTGGCAGGGACCAATTCACCCCTCCACTTT
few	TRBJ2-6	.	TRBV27	CASGPLVGANVLTF	TGTGCCAGCGGACCTCTGGTGGGAGCCAACGTCCTGACTTTC
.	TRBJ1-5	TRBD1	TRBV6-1	CASTRTGGNQPQHF	TGTGCCAGCACTCGGACAGGGGGCAATCAGCCCCAGCATTTT
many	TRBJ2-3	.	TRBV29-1	CSVGGLVTDTQYF	TGCAGCGTGGGGGGGCTTGTCACAGATACGCAGTATTTT
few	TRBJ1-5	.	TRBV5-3	CASSTGSPIQPQHF	TGTGCCAGCAGCACCGGGTCCCCCATCCAGCCCCAGCATTTT
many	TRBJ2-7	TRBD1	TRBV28	CASYTGTGNEQYF	TGTGCCAGCTACACCGGGACAGGGAACGAGCAGTACTTC
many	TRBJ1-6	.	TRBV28	CASDPVQRVRSSPLHF	TGTGCCAGCGATCCGGTACAGAGGGTTCGCAGTTCACCCCTCCACTTT
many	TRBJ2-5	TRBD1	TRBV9	CASSASGTGGETQYF	TGTGCCAGCAGCGCCTCCGGGACAGGCGGAGAGACCCAGTACTTC
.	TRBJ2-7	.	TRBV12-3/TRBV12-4	CASSPSGVKGLDEQYF	TGTGCCAGCAGTCCCTCGGGCGTTAAGGGGCTGGACGAGCAGTACTTC
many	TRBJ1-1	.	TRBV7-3	CASSLTSGAENTEAFF	TGTGCCAGCAGCTTAACATCGGGGGCCGAGAACACTGAAGCTTTCTTT
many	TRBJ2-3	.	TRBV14	CASSSDTQYF	TGTGCCAGCAGCTCAGATACGCAGTATTTT
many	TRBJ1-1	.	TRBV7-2	CASSLLTANTEAFF	TGTGCCAGCAGCTTACTGACAGCGAACACTGAAGCTTTCTTT
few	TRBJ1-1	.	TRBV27	CASSRTVPPIEAFF	TGTGCCAGCAGTCGGACAGTTCCGCCTATTGAAGCTTTCTTT
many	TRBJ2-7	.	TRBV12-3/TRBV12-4	CASSRAGPYEQYF	TGTGCCAGCAGCCGAGCTGGCCCTTACGAGCAGTACTTC
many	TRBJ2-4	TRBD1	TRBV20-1	CSAPTGGGQGIQYF	TGCAGTGCTCCGACAGGGGGTGGCCAGGGCATTCAGTACTTC
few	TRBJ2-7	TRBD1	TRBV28	CASSHQGQGIHEQYF	TGTGCCAGCAGCCACCAAGGACAGGGGATCCACGAGCAGTACTTC
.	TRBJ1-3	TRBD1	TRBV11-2	CASSPGTAYSGNTIYF	TGTGCCAGCAGCCCCGGGACAGCTTATTCTGGAAACACCATATATTTT
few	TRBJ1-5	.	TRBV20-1	CSALDGKPYNQPQHF	TGCAGTGCTTTGGACGGTAAACCCTACAATCAGCCCCAGCATTTT
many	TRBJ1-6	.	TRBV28	CASSFPVGNNSPLHF	TGTGCCAGCAGTTTTCCCGTCGGGAATAATTCACCCCTCCACTTT
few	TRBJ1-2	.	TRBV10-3	CAISNSSHGSLGYGYTF	TGTGCCATCAGTAATTCCTCGCACGGCAGTCTCGGCTATGGCTACACCTTC
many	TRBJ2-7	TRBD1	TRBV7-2	CATLPETGGLYEQYF	TGTGCCACCCTGCCCGAGACAGGGGGCCTCTACGAGCAGTACTTC
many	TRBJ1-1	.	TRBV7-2	CASSGLRNTEAFF	TGTGCCAGCAGCGGGCTTAGGAACACTGAAGCTTTCTTT
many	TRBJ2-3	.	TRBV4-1	CASSQDEGTDTQYF	TGCGCCAGCAGCCAAGACGAAGGGACAGATACGCAGTATTTT
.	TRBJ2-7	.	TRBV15	CATSRSPGNEQYF	TGTGCCACCAGCAGATCCCCTGGGAACGAGCAGTACTTC
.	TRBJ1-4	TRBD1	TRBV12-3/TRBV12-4	CASTTGQGNEKLFF	TGTGCCAGCACTACGGGACAGGGTAATGAAAAACTGTTTTTT
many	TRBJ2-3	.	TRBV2	CASSVRHTDTQYF	TGTGCCAGCAGTGTAAGACACACAGATACGCAGTATTTT
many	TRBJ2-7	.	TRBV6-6	CASSYERRQYF	TGTGCCAGCAGTTACGAAAGGCGTCAGTACTTC
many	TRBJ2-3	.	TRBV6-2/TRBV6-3	CASIPLGKGTPATQYF	TGTGCCAGCATCCCTCTAGGGAAAGGGACCCCCGCTACGCAGTATTTT
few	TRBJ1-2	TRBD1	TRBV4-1	CASSQDRGLSSGYTF	TGCGCCAGCAGCCAAGACAGGGGGCTAAGCTCTGGCTACACCTTC
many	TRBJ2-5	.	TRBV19	CASSIGGQETQYF	TGTGCCAGTAGTATCGGAGGCCAAGAGACCCAGTACTTC
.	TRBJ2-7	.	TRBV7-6	CASSSLGQSYEQYF	TGTGCCAGCAGCTCCCTTGGACAGTCCTACGAGCAGTACTTC
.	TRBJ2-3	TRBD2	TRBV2	CASSERGGVDTQYF	TGTGCCAGCAGTGAGCGGGGGGGCGTAGATACGCAGTATTTT
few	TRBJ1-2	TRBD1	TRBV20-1	CSARDADRVEGGYTF	TGCAGTGCTAGAGATGCGGACAGGGTGGAAGGTGGCTACACCTTC
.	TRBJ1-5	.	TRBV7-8	CASSPPGGSNQPQHF	TGTGCCAGCAGCCCTCCTGGTGGTAGCAATCAGCCCCAGCATTTT
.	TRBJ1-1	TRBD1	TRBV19	CASSTTGALTEAFF	TGTGCCAGTAGTACGACAGGGGCTCTCACTGAAGCTTTCTTT
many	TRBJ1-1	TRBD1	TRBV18	CASSPVRGQSNTEAFF	TGTGCCAGCTCACCTGTCCGGGGACAGTCGAACACTGAAGCTTTCTTT
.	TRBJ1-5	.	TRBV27	CASSLNRDNQPQHF	TGTGCCAGCAGTTTAAACAGGGATAATCAGCCCCAGCATTTT